The 29 T cell receptor beta chains reported below all come from one sample, sequenced in a study of shared clonotypes between healthy human individuals. The method was immunoSEQ multiplex PCR; TCRdb's version includes in-frame clones alone and lacks a portion of them. The sample has over 1.5 million clones; nearly 99% are singletons. The sample consisted of naive CD4+ T cells sorted from blood. Subset defined: CD45RA+ positively selected. The receptor source for this set is a man aged 25 to 40 in good health.

The chain is built from TRBV6-6 and TRBJ1-4; D gene unclear. From germline, CDR1 is MNHNY and CDR2 SVGAGI (reference sequence). The CDR3 has 14 amino acids. V was shortened by 0 bases and J by 6 bases, with 8 bases between the two germline ends. CDR3 amino acids: CASSYSGQDEKLFF. The DNA for the CDR3 is TGTGCCAGCAGTTACTCAGGCCAGGATGAAAAACTGTTTTTT.

The chain couples TRBV18 to TRBJ2-1, with 9 bases lining up with TRBD2. There are 15 residues in the CDR3. Germline trimming cut 3 bases from V and 7 bases from J; bases unmatched to any gene: 7. CDR1 is KGHSH, CDR2 LQKENI, per germline. CDR3: CASSPLAGVANEQFF. The CDR3 region has the DNA TGTGCCAGCTCACCCTTAGCGGGAGTAGCAAATGAGCAGTTCTTC.

The chain has TRBV5-1 and TRBJ1-1, with 7 bases that match TRBD1. The CDR3 consists of 13 residues. Germline trimming cut 4 bases from V and 5 bases from J; bases unmatched to any gene: 5. Per germline, CDR1 SGHRS and CDR2 YFSETQ. The CDR3 nucleotides are TGCGCCAGCAGCAGCCGGGACAGTACTGAAGCTTTCTTT. Its translation is CASSSRDSTEAFF.

The genes are TRBV2 and TRBJ2-7, with TRBD1 matching 9 bases. This CDR3 contains 13 residues. Germline V CDR1 and CDR2: SNHLY, FYNNEI. Trimming took 6 bases from V and 4 from J; bases not matched to a gene: 4. In nucleotides, the CDR3 is TGTGCCAGCAGAGGGACAGGGATATACGAGCAGTACTTC. Protein product: CASRGTGIYEQYF.

CDR3 in amino acids: CASSVEQGGHTGELFF. CDR3 DNA sequence: TGTGCCAGCAGCGTAGAACAGGGTGGGCACACCGGGGAGCTGTTTTTT. This chain joins TRBV9 and TRBJ2-2; TRBD1 might be the D (6 bases). V was pared by 0 bases and J by 3 bases, with 12 bases between. The germline V gene encodes CDR1 SGDLS and CDR2 YYNGEE. The CDR3 sequence is 16 residues long. Combining the CDR3 with reference TRBV9 and TRBJ2-2 gives the whole variable domain DSGVTQTPKHLITATGQRVTLRCSPRSGDLSVYWYQQSLDQGLQFLIQYYNGEERAKGNILERFSAQQFPDLHSELNLSSLELGDSALYFCASSVEQGGHTGELFFGEGSRLTVL.

V is TRBV11-2 and J is TRBJ1-4; D is unresolved. The V end was cut by 6 bases, the J end by 0 bases, with 5 bases between. The length of the CDR3 is 13 residues. The germline V gene encodes CDR1 SGHAT and CDR2 FQNNGV. CDR3 coding DNA: TGTGCCAGCAGGCCCTCAACTAATGAAAAACTGTTTTTT. It yields the protein CASRPSTNEKLFF.

CDR3 loop: CASSLVPLTGANVLTF. CDR3 coding DNA: TGCGCCAGCAGCTTGGTCCCCCTGACCGGGGCCAACGTCCTGACTTTC. The rearrangement joins TRBV5-1 to TRBJ2-6, with D uncertain. Between the trimmed V and J ends, which lost 0 bases and 4 bases, there was a span of 11 bases. The CDR3 length is 16 residues. Germline lookup yields CDR1 SGHRS and CDR2 YFSETQ.

The rearrangement joins TRBV14 to TRBJ1-4, with D possibly TRBD1 on 6 matching bases. This CDR3 comprises 13 residues. With 3 bases removed from V and 8 bases from J, the gap between germline ends came to 10 bases. The germline V gene encodes CDR1 SGHDN and CDR2 FVKESK. In DNA form, the CDR3 reads TGTGCCAGCAGCCAGCACAGGGCGGAAAAACTGTTTTTT. This encodes CASSQHRAEKLFF. The full variable domain, in which reference TRBV14 and TRBJ1-4 provide the parts outside the CDR3, is EAGVTQFPSHSVIEKGQTVTLRCDPISGHDNLYWYRRVMGKEIKFLLHFVKESKQDESGMPNNRFLAERTGGTYSTLKVQPAELEDSGVYFCASSQHRAEKLFFGSGTQLSVL.

CDR3 protein: CASSRVSGIQYF. The CDR3 nucleotides read TGTGCCAGCAGCCGGGTGAGCGGTATTCAGTACTTC. The chain is built from TRBV25-1 and TRBJ2-4, with D possibly being TRBD2 (5 bases). Deletions cut 6 bases from V and 10 bases from J, with 13 bases between. The length of the CDR3 is 12 residues. Germline V gives CDR1 MGHDK, CDR2 SYGVNS.

Regarding this clone: The germline gene is not matched at one end of the junction; a read error may be the cause. The V call is TRBV7-7, the J call TRBJ2-2; possible D gene TRBD1, 5 bases. The CDR3 totals 13 residues. Germline CDR1 is SSHAT and CDR2 is FNYEAQ (reference sequence). The CDR3 region is CASSPSQGGELFF. The CDR3 coding sequence is TGTGCTAGCAGCCCGAGCCAGGGAGGGGAGCTGTTTTTT.

V is TRBV7-9 and J is TRBJ2-4; TRBD1 agrees at 8 bases. The length of the CDR3 is 15 residues. The trim removed 5 bases at V and 3 bases at J, leaving 6 bases unmatched. Germline values: CDR1 SEHNR, CDR2 FQNEAQ (reference sequence). Here the CDR3 DNA reads TGTGCCAGCAGCCCGACAGGGGCTCTCAAAAACATTCAGTACTTC. It encodes CASSPTGALKNIQYF.

The chain joins TRBV5-1 to TRBJ1-2; 7 bases map to TRBD1. Germline values: CDR1 SGHRS, CDR2 YFSETQ. This CDR3 has 14 residues. Losses at the gene ends were 0 bases for V and 8 bases for J; bases not matched to a gene: 7. The CDR3 reads CASSLGDRDSGYTF. In nucleotides, the CDR3 is TGCGCCAGCAGCTTGGGTGACAGGGACTCGGGCTACACCTTC.

As DNA, the CDR3 is TGTGCCAGCAGTGAAGGACTCACCCGGCTAGAAAAACTGTTTTTT. Its translation is CASSEGLTRLEKLFF. This rearrangement joins TRBV2 to TRBJ1-4, with D hard to call. Germline V gene sequence: CDR1 SNHLY, CDR2 FYNNEI. This CDR3 has 15 amino acids. The V and J ends lost 1 base and 8 bases respectively, with 14 bases between them.

V usage is TRBV6-5 and J usage is TRBJ2-7; D possibly corresponds to TRBD2 (6 bases). The CDR3 length is 13 residues. The V end was cut by 4 bases, the J end by 3 bases, with 10 bases between. Per the germline V gene, CDR1 is MNHEY and CDR2 is SVGAGI. The CDR3 nucleotides are TGTGCCAGCAGTTCCCGGGGGTACTACGAGCAGTACTTC. Protein product: CASSSRGYYEQYF.

Only one count was recorded for this clone. The V gene is TRBV28, the J gene TRBJ2-3, with D possibly TRBD2 on 6 matching bases. Trimming left V 1 base short and J 1 base short, with 12 bases between. Germline V lookup: CDR1 MDHEN, CDR2 SYDVKM. The CDR3 extends over 16 amino acids. The CDR3 region has the DNA TGTGCCAGCAGTTTATTTGGGGGACTTGGCACAGATACGCAGTATTTT. This codes for CASSLFGGLGTDTQYF.

The rearrangement uses TRBV4-1 and TRBJ1-5; 7 nucleotides agree with TRBD1. Trimming removed 2 bases from V and 0 bases from J; junction bases left unmatched: 10. CDR3 length equals 18 residues. CDR1 and CDR2 from the germline V gene are MGHRA and YSYEKL. CDR3 nucleotide sequence: TGCGCCAGCAGCCAAAACTTAGACAGGGCGGATAGCAATCAGCCCCAGCATTTT. It encodes CASSQNLDRADSNQPQHF.

The chain couples TRBV7-6 to TRBJ2-3; no clear D. This CDR3 contains 14 residues. The germline V and J ends were trimmed by 2 bases and 2 bases, with 8 bases remaining between them. Germline CDR1 and CDR2: SGHVS and FNYEAQ. CDR3 in amino acids: CASSLSAHTDTQYF. The CDR3 DNA is TGTGCCAGCAGCTTATCTGCTCACACAGATACGCAGTATTTT.

V gene TRBV11-2 combines with J gene TRBJ1-5, with 8 positions matching TRBD1. The germline CDR1 and CDR2 sequences are SGHAT and FQNNGV. The trim removed 1 base at V and 6 bases at J, leaving 5 bases unmatched. This CDR3 spans 15 amino acids. The CDR3 sequence is CASSLGTGMGQPQHF. CDR3 DNA: TGTGCCAGCAGCTTAGGGACAGGGATGGGTCAGCCCCAGCATTTT. The whole variable domain, remainder taken from reference TRBV11-2 and TRBJ1-5, is EAGVAQSPRYKIIEKRQSVAFWCNPISGHATLYWYQQILGQGPKLLIQFQNNGVVDDSQLPKDRFSAERLKGVDSTLKIQPAKLEDSAVYLCASSLGTGMGQPQHFGDGTRLSIL.

This clone was seen only once. The chain combines TRBV19 with TRBJ2-1, with D perhaps assigned TRBD1 or TRBD2 (6 bases each). The CDR3 length is 15 residues. V lost 10 bases to trimming and J lost 0 bases, with 16 bases between them. CDR1 and CDR2 from the germline V gene are LNHDA and SQIVND (reference sequence). The CDR3 here is CATHRGESSYNEQFF. The CDR3 DNA sequence: TGTGCCACTCATAGGGGGGAGTCCTCCTACAATGAGCAGTTCTTC.

V gene TRBV5-1 combines with J gene TRBJ2-3; no clear D. The CDR3 runs 14 residues. V was cut by 2 bases and J by 4 bases, with 11 bases left in between. Looked up from germline, CDR1 is SGHRS and CDR2 is YFSETQ. The CDR3 DNA follows: TGCGCCAGCAGCTTTGGATCCCCCCCAGATACGCAGTATTTT. Its protein product is CASSFGSPPDTQYF.

The chain carries TRBV7-8 and TRBJ2-7, with D possibly being TRBD1 (5 bases). This CDR3 comprises 15 residues. V lost 2 bases, J lost 1 base, and 12 bases lay in between. The germline V gene has CDR1 SGHVS and CDR2 FQNEAQ. The CDR3 loop reads CASSLSRDRSYEQYF. In DNA form, the CDR3 reads TGTGCCAGCAGCTTATCCAGGGATAGGTCCTACGAGCAGTACTTC.

This clone was picked up one time. The rearrangement joins TRBV18 to TRBJ2-7; tentative D call: TRBD2 (6 bases). With 4 bases removed from V and 4 bases from J, the gap between germline ends came to 20 bases. Per the germline V gene, CDR1 is KGHSH and CDR2 is LQKENI. CDR3 length: 16 amino acids. CDR3 bases: TGTGCCAGCTCACAACCCCGAACCGGGGAGGTGTACGAGCAGTACTTC. Its protein product is CASSQPRTGEVYEQYF. The full variable domain, completed using reference TRBV18 and TRBJ2-7, is NAGVMQNPRHLVRRRGQEARLRCSPMKGHSHVYWYRQLPEEGLKFMVYLQKENIIDESGMPKERFSAEFPKEGPSILRIQQVVRGDSAAYFCASSQPRTGEVYEQYFGPGTRLTVT.

V is TRBV19 and J is TRBJ2-5; 9 bases map to TRBD2. J was trimmed by 5 bases and V by 9 bases; bases with no gene match: 13. The CDR3 contains 15 residues. The germline V gene has CDR1 LNHDA and CDR2 SQIVND (reference sequence). The CDR3 protein is CASGRAREGRETQYF. The CDR3 coding sequence is TGTGCCAGCGGGCGTGCGCGGGAGGGCCGTGAGACCCAGTACTTC.

The rearrangement uses TRBV6-1 and TRBJ1-4; 9 bases align to TRBD1. Germline trimming cut 6 bases from V and 8 bases from J; bases unmatched to any gene: 13. Germline lookup yields CDR1 MNHNS and CDR2 SASEGT. The CDR3 runs to 16 residues. The CDR3 DNA reads as TGTGCCAGCAGGGAAACAGGGGGCGCGTTTAGGGAAAAACTGTTTTTT. Protein: CASRETGGAFREKLFF.

This rearrangement joins TRBV2 to TRBJ1-2, with D perhaps TRBD1 (5 bases). Per the germline V gene, CDR1 is SNHLY and CDR2 is FYNNEI. Trimming removed 6 bases at V and 5 bases at J, with 16 bases between. This CDR3 is 14 amino acids long. The chain's CDR3 is CASRDSYGRYGYTF. CDR3 nucleotide sequence: TGTGCCAGCAGAGACAGTTACGGGAGGTATGGCTACACCTTC. The whole variable domain, filled in from reference TRBV2 and TRBJ1-2, reads EPEVTQTPSHQVTQMGQEVILRCVPISNHLYFYWYRQILGQKVEFLVSFYNNEISEKSEIFDDQFSVERPDGSNFTLKIRSTKLEDSAMYFCASRDSYGRYGYTFGSGTRLTVV.

V gene TRBV7-2 combines with J gene TRBJ2-2; no clear D gene. The germline V gene encodes CDR1 SGHTA and CDR2 FQGNSA. With 5 bases removed from V and 6 bases from J, the gap between germline ends came to 10 bases. The CDR3 consists of 13 residues. The CDR3 region has the DNA TGTGCCAGCAGCCCCGTTGGACCCGGGGAGCTGTTTTTT. Encoded protein: CASSPVGPGELFF. Looking up the rest from reference TRBV7-2 and TRBJ2-2 gives the full variable domain: GAGVSQSPSNKVTEKGKDVELRCDPISGHTALYWYRQSLGQGLEFLIYFQGNSAPDKSGLPSDRFSAERTGGSVSTLTIQRTQQEDSAVYLCASSPVGPGELFFGEGSRLTVL.

This sequence joins TRBV11-3 and TRBJ2-2; the match to TRBD2 covers 9 bases. V gave up 5 bases and J gave up 0 bases; unmatched junction bases: 10. Germline V gene lookup returns CDR1 SGHNT and CDR2 YENEEA. The CDR3 runs to 18 residues. The CDR3 nucleotides read TGTGCCAGCAGCCACTTTTCTAGCGGGACCGCGAACACCGGGGAGCTGTTTTTT. It yields the protein CASSHFSSGTANTGELFF.

This clone was observed a single time. Within the sample, other DNA sequences also encode this same CDR3. The chain recombines TRBV18 with TRBJ1-1; no clear D gene. V was trimmed by 3 bases and J by 0 bases, leaving 8 bases between them. Germline-derived CDR1 and CDR2 are KGHSH and LQKENI. The CDR3 length is 14 residues. CDR3 in DNA: TGTGCCAGCTCACCGAACCGACTGAACACTGAAGCTTTCTTT. Translating gives CASSPNRLNTEAFF.

This chain connects TRBV2 to TRBJ2-3; D might be TRBD1 (6 bases). Germline-derived CDR1 and CDR2 are SNHLY and FYNNEI. Trimming removed 5 bases at V and 4 bases at J, with 16 bases between. This CDR3 has 15 residues. The CDR3 spells CASSPITGMADTQYF. In DNA form, the CDR3 reads TGTGCCAGCAGTCCCATTACAGGGATGGCAGATACGCAGTATTTT.